This T cell receptor beta chain was sequenced in a study of cytomegalovirus exposure and HLA in healthy donors (dated by TCRdb to between 2016 and 2019). Broadly, across the study: According to an earlier analysis of around 600 of the donors, 150 million to 200 million T cells yielded roughly 110 million unique TCR beta sequences and about 300 Gb of sequence data. An early release covering more than 500 HLA-typed donors comprised about 310 gigabases of sequencing data and tens of millions of unique TCR sequences. Among the approximately 400 genotyped donors, around 81% belonged to the genetic ancestry cluster associated with self-reported Caucasian donors. The study aimed to test whether signatures of past pathogen exposure could be identified by cataloging public T cell receptors. The T cell repertoires of 670 or so subjects were profiled by immunosequencing and related to cytomegalovirus serostatus. Along with the approximately 650-subject first cohort, a separate validation cohort of approximately 110 different subjects was used. The study combined high-throughput TCR immunosequencing, statistical association of individual TCRs with disease status, and machine learning to predict cytomegalovirus infection status. To study patterns of TCR occurrence, a later analysis re-analyzed previously published TCR beta repertoires from 700 or so donors and added high-resolution HLA genotyping. Rather than drawing on any new phenotypic data, the later analysis identified candidate immune exposures from TCR beta sequences and the way those sequences occurred across donors. An earlier analysis of 500 to 650 of the donors applied high-throughput TCR beta sequencing to assess whether each TCR beta V gene segment acted as functional or pseudogenic. Donor age, sex, ethnicity and CMV serostatus were compiled alongside the repertoire data. Genome-wide SNP genotypes for about three fifths of the roughly 670 donors were used in a later genetic analysis, which treated that subset as a discovery cohort. Every repertoire in the discovery cohort had been generated on one and the same sequencing platform. Both class I and class II loci were covered by HLA typing, at four-digit resolution. Typing coverage varied by locus: roughly 629-640 donors for A, B, C, DRB1 and DQB1; around 560 for DQA1; some 610 for DPA1; 450 to 480 for DPB1. Five DR-DQ haplotypes were handled as single units for association and clustering because linkage in the cohort was strong. Among some 410 genotyped donors of the cohort, an average of around 250,000 unique TCR beta nucleotide sequences was sequenced per donor, of which approximately 18% were non-productive. General findings and caveats noted by the study authors: Strong co-occurrence of HLA alleles, especially DR and DQ, made assigning TCR associations to individual alleles difficult. The authors suggested that the approach could potentially be generalized to other disease states and immunological phenotypes. Because counts were too low, some 17 rarely observed V segments, including chromosome 9 orphons, were left out of the earlier analysis of some 600 of the donors. CMV serostatus was the only immune exposure information available for the cohort. Three of the identified cytomegalovirus-associated TCR beta chains were confirmed in vitro to be specific for cytomegalovirus antigens. A group of highly shared sequence variants was considered likely to be a technical artifact of the sequencing pipeline. In a later analysis, HLA-associated TCR beta chains showed more clonal expansion and lower generation probabilities than non-associated chains that were equally common. A later analysis associated about 17,000 TCR beta sequences with specific HLA alleles at a false discovery rate of 0.05. Cytomegalovirus status was reported to be diagnosed by the classifier with high specificity and sensitivity in both the original and validation cohorts. While some public TCRs were present in many individuals, most TCR sequences turned up only very rarely across donors. A total of 150 to 200 TCR beta chains were listed by the study as associated with cytomegalovirus. Some IMGT-functional V segments, including TRBV6-2 and TRBV6-3, could not be distinguished by the 87-base-pair reads and were therefore excluded. In a later genetic analysis, a missense DCLRE1C variant was associated with V-gene and J-gene trimming of TCR beta chains, and the association was replicated in an independent cohort. A further reported finding was that TCR beta sequences accurately predicted the HLA-A and HLA-B alleles for most subjects in the first cohort. This cohort had only TCR beta chains sequenced, and the lack of alpha or paired-chain data limited which features could be detected. Linkage disequilibrium might explain the correlated functional status among segregating V segments, but an unknown experimental factor could not be ruled out. An earlier analysis of 587 of the donors showed that most TCR beta V segments appeared in productive rearrangements either about 87% or about 30% of the time, which broadly matched IMGT annotations. A later analysis found that TCR association rates varied across HLA loci, with DRB1 alleles showing the most associated TCRs and HLA-C alleles the fewest. In a later analysis, several top co-occurrence clusters were reported to appear linked to parvovirus B19, influenza, CMV and Epstein-Barr virus. The presence/absence analyses assumed that sequencing depth was roughly uniform across donors, and that assumption may not be true. According to a later genetic analysis, donors in an Asian-associated ancestry cluster had fewer N-insertions in productive TCRs than the approximately 650-donor mean. Most CMV-associated TCR beta chains appeared to be HLA-restricted in a later analysis, and the HLA associations seemed to be driven largely by CMV exposure. HLA typing was unavailable for some donors at each locus, so association tests used only the typed subset.

Preparation of the library involved the immunoSEQ multiplex PCR assay. A mixture of 60 forward primers for TCR Vbeta segments and 13 reverse primers for TCR Jbeta segments was used in the multiplex PCR. Amplification of the CDR3 region of rearranged TCR beta genes was performed with a multiplex PCR assay on genomic DNA. Amplified TCR beta libraries were sequenced as 87-base-pair reads on the Illumina HiSeq System. On the authors' methods: A later analysis counted some 74 million unique TCR beta chains across the 690 or so repertoires, and 9.5 million to 11 million of these chains were shared by at least two donors. Raw reads were error-corrected and collapsed into unique sequences by a nearest-neighbor algorithm in which closely related sequences were merged to remove PCR and sequencing errors. Alignment of CDR3 sequences to IMGT reference sequences was used to assign V, D and J gene segments. For a sequence to be retained, a match of at least six nucleotides was required to both a V gene segment and a J gene segment. A rearrangement was called productive if the CDR3 had no stop codons and remained in frame with V and J, and every other rearrangement was called non-productive. Following IMGT convention, CDR3 was defined as the stretch from the second conserved V-encoded cysteine to the conserved J-encoded phenylalanine. The earlier analysis of about 500 of the donors excluded sequences that lacked an unambiguous match to a single V gene segment. An earlier analysis of roughly 590 of the donors called V segments functional above 56.7% productive rearrangements and segregating when the between-donor standard deviation exceeded 5%. A statistical classification framework was built to diagnose cytomegalovirus status from the catalog of TCR beta chain sequences. V and J gene assignment, in a later analysis, came from comparing TCR nucleotide sequences with IMGT/GENE-DB human TR gene sequences. In a later analysis, CDR3 sequences and most-parsimonious VDJ recombination scenarios were assigned using the TCRdist pipeline. In a later analysis, each TCR beta chain was defined by its CDR3 amino acid sequence together with its V-gene family, and reads without a unique V-gene family were excluded. A later analysis removed roughly 590 highly shared, low-generation-probability nucleotide sequences to deal with suspected cross-contamination and a sequencing artifact. A later analysis calculated a clonal expansion index for each public chain from normalized within-repertoire ranks of inferred template counts. In a later analysis, generation probabilities were computed with a VDJ recombination model fitted to out-of-frame rearrangements, and the resulting probabilities were checked against IGoR. In a later analysis, TCR-TCR, TCR-HLA and TCR-CMV co-occurrence was scored with hypergeometric tests, and a repertoire-size bias correction was applied to TCR pairs. In a later analysis, false discovery rates were estimated by permuting HLA or CMV assignments 20 times. In a later analysis, co-occurring TCRs were grouped using DBSCAN, with TCRdist sequence similarity added in when clustering inside HLA-allele-positive subsets. For co-occurrence clustering, repertoires with fewer than 30,000 or more than 120,000 public chains were excluded, along with several repertoires with anomalous nucleotide sharing. TCRdb took this table from immuneACCESS and kept in-frame rearrangements with V and J called. Such tables lack part of the clones; where checked against another copy, unresolved V genes explain under half of the gap, and the rest is unexplained. The V and J calls and clone size are taken from that table; D and trimming were inferred from the DNA. The sample table lists about 130,000 clones, 60% to 85% of them with a count of one. The top ten hold roughly 1.8% of the sample.

The cohort was made up of several hundred healthy bone marrow donors. At the time of sampling, all cohort members were nominally healthy, though unrecorded immune exposures were likely present. The donor tested CMV seronegative, placing the donor among the 350 or so seronegative members of the cohort. Every donor gave a peripheral blood sample, and the peripheral blood mononuclear cells from that sample were used for TCR beta sequencing. The Qiagen DNeasy Blood Extraction Kit was used to extract genomic DNA from the blood cell samples. According to the germline V gene, CDR1 reads SNHLY and CDR2 reads FYNNEI. The germline ends are 13 bases apart after V is trimmed by 4 bases and J by 4 bases. CDR3 length: 15 amino acids, cysteine to phenylalanine. CDR3 DNA is the only sequence kept; it has 45 bases, read in frame from the first base. Worth noting for this clone: Its antigen is still unknown. Within one base of it there is no much larger clone, and no base qualities were kept.

The specimen sequenced was PBMCs. The chain couples TRBV2 to TRBJ1-4, with the D segment identity uncertain. The source of this sequence is a woman between 40 and 50 years old in good health and CMV-seronegative. The CDR3 has the sequence CASSAPGLVNEKLFF. The DNA sequence follows: TGTGCCAGCAGTGCCCCGGGATTAGTTAATGAAAAACTGTTTTTT.